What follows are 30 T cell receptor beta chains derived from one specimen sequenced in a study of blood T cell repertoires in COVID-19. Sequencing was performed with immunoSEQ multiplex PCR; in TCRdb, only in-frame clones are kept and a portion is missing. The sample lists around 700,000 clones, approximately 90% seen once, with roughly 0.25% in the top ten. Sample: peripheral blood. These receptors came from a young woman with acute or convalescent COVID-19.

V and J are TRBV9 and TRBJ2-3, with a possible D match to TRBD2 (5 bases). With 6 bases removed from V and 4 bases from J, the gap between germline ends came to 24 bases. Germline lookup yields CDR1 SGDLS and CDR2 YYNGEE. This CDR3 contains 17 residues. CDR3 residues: CASNSGWAVRGPDTQYF. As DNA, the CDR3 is TGTGCCAGCAACTCGGGCTGGGCGGTCAGAGGGCCAGATACGCAGTATTTT.

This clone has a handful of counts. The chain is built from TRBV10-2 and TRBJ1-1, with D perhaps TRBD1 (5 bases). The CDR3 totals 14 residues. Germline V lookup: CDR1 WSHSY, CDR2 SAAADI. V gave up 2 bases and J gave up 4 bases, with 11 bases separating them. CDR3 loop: CASSERGEFTEAFF. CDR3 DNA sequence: TGCGCCAGCAGTGAGCGGGGGGAGTTCACTGAAGCTTTCTTT.

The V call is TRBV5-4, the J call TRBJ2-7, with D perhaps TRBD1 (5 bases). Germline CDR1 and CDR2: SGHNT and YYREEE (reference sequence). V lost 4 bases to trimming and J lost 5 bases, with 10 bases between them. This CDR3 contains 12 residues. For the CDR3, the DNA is TGTGCCAGCAGCAGGGGAACTAACGAGCAGTACTTC. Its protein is CASSRGTNEQYF.

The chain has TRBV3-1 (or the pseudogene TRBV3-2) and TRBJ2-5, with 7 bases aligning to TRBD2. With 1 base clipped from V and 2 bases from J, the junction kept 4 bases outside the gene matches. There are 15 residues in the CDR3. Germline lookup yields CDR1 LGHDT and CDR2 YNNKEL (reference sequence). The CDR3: CASSQARGGQETQYF. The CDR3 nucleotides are TGTGCCAGCAGCCAAGCTAGGGGAGGGCAAGAGACCCAGTACTTC.

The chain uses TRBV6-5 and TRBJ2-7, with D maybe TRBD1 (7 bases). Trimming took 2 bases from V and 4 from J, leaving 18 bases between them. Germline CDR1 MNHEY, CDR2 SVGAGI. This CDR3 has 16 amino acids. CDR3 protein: CASSYQGGSSIYEQYF. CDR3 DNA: TGTGCCAGCAGTTACCAGGGGGGTTCCAGCATTTACGAGCAGTACTTC.

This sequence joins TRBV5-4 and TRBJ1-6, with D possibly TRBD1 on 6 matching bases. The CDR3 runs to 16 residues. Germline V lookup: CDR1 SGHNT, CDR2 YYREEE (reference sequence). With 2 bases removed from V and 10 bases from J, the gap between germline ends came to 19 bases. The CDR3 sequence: CASSFLRDITLSPLHF. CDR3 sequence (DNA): TGTGCCAGCAGCTTCCTAAGGGACATCACATTGTCACCCCTCCACTTT.

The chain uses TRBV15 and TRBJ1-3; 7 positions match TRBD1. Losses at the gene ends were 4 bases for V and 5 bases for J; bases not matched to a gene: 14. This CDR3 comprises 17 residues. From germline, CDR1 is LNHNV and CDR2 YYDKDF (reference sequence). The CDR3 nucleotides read TGTGCCACCAGCATCCCCCCCACACAGGGGAGGCGAAACACCATATATTTT. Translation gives CATSIPPTQGRRNTIYF.

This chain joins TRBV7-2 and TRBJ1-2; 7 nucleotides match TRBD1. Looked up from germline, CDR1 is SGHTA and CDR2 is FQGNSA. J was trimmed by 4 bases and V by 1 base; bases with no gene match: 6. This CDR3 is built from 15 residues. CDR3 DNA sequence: TGTGCCAGCAGCTTAGACGGACAGGCCGTCTATGGCTACACCTTC. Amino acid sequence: CASSLDGQAVYGYTF.

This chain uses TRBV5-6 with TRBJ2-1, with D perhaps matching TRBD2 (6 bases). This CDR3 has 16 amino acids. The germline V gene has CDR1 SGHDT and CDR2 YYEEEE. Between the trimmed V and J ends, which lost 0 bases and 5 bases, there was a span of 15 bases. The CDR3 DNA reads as TGTGCCAGCAGCTTGGCCAAGATCAGGGAGGACAATGAGCAGTTCTTC. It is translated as CASSLAKIREDNEQFF.

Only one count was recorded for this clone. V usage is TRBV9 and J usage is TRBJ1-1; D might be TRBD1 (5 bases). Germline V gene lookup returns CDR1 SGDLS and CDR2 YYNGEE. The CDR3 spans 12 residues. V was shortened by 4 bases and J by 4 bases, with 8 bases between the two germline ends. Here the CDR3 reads CASSRQGTEAFF. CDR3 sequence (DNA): TGTGCCAGCAGCAGGCAGGGCACTGAAGCTTTCTTT.

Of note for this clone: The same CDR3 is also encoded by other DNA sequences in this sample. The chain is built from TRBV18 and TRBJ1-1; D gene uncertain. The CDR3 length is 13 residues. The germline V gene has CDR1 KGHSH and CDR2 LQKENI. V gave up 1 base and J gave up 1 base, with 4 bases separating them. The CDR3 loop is CASSPRQNTEAFF. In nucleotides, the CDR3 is TGTGCCAGCTCACCACGGCAGAACACTGAAGCTTTCTTT.

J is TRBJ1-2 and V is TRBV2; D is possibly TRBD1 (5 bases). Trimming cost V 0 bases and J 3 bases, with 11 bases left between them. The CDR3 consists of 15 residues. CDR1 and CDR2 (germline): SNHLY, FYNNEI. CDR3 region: CASSEAGTPDYGYTF. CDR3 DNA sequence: TGTGCCAGCAGTGAAGCCGGGACTCCCGACTATGGCTACACCTTC. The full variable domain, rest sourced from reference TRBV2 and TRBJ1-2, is EPEVTQTPSHQVTQMGQEVILRCVPISNHLYFYWYRQILGQKVEFLVSFYNNEISEKSEIFDDQFSVERPDGSNFTLKIRSTKLEDSAMYFCASSEAGTPDYGYTFGSGTRLTVV.

The CDR3 nucleotides are TGTGCCAGCAGTTACGGGGGGAATCAGCCCCAGCATTTT. Translating it yields CASSYGGNQPQHF. V and J are TRBV6-6 and TRBJ1-5, with a possible D match to TRBD1 (5 bases). Trimming removed 2 bases at V and 4 bases at J, with 6 bases between. Germline V CDR1 and CDR2: MNHNY, SVGAGI (reference sequence). CDR3 length: 13 residues.

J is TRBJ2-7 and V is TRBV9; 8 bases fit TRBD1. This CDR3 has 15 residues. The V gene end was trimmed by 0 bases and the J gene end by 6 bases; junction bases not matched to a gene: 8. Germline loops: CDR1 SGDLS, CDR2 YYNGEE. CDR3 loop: CASSVAWQGAFEQYF. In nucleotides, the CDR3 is TGTGCCAGCAGCGTAGCTTGGCAGGGGGCGTTCGAGCAGTACTTC.

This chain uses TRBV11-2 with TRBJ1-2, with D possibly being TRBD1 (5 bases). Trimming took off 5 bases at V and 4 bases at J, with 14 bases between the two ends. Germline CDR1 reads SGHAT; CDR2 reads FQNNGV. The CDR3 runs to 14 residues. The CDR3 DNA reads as TGTGCCAGCAGCCCGATAGACAGCCTCTATGGCTACACCTTC. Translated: CASSPIDSLYGYTF.

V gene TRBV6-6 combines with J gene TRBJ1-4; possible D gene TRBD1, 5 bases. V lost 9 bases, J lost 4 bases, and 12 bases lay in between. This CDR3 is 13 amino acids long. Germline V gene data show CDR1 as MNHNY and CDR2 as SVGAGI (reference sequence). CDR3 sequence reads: CASRGVGNEKLFF. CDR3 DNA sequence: TGTGCCAGTCGGGGGGTCGGTAATGAAAAACTGTTTTTT.

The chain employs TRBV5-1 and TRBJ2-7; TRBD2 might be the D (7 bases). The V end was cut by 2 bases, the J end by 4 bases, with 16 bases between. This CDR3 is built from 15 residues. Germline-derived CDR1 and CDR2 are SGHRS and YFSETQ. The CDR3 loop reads CASSLARGAEYEQYF. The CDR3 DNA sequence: TGCGCCAGCAGCTTAGCCCGGGGGGCAGAATACGAGCAGTACTTC.

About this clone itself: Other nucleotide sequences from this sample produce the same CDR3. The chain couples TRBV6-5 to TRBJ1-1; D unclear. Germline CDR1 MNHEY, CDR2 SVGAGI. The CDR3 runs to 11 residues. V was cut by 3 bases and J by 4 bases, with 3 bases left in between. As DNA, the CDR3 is TGTGCCAGCAGTTATCTCACTGAAGCTTTCTTT. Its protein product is CASSYLTEAFF.

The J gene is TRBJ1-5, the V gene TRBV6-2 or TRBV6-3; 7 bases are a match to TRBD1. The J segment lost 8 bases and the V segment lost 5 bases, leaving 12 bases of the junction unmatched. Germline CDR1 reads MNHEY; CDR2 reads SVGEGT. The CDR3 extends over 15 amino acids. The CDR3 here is CASSRIGGGVEPQHF. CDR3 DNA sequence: TGTGCCAGCAGTCGCATCGGAGGGGGCGTGGAGCCCCAGCATTTT.

CDR3 sequence: CASSDIRGTGGSEQYF. CDR3 coding DNA: TGTGCCAGCAGTGATATTAGAGGGACAGGGGGCTCCGAGCAGTACTTC. This chain links TRBV2 with TRBJ2-7; 12 positions match TRBD1. Germline-derived CDR1 and CDR2 are SNHLY and FYNNEI. V dropped 3 bases and J dropped 6; count of bases not matched to a gene: 9. The CDR3 length is 16 residues.

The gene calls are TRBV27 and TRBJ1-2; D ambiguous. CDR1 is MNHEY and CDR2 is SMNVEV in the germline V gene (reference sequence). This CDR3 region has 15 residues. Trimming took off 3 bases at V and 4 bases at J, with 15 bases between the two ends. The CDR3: CASSLNGVVGYGYTF. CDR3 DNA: TGTGCCAGCAGTTTGAACGGGGTAGTCGGCTATGGCTACACCTTC.

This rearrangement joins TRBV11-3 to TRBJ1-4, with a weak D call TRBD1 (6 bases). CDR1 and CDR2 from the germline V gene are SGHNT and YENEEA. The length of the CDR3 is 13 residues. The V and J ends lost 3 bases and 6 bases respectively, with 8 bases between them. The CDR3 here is CASSFNRDEKLFF. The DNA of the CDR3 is TGTGCCAGCAGCTTCAACAGGGATGAAAAACTGTTTTTT.

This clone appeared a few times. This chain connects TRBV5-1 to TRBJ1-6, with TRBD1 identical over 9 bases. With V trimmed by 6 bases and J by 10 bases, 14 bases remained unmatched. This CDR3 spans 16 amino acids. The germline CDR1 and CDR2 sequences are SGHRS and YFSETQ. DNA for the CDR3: TGCGCCAGCAAAAGTAGACCGGGACAGGGTGACTCACCCCTCCACTTT. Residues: CASKSRPGQGDSPLHF.

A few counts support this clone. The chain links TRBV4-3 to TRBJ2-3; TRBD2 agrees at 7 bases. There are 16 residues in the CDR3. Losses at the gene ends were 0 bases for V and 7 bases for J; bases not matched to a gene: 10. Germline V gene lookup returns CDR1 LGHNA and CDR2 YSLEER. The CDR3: CASSQDARSGANTQYF. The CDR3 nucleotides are TGCGCCAGCAGCCAAGATGCACGCAGCGGGGCTAATACGCAGTATTTT.

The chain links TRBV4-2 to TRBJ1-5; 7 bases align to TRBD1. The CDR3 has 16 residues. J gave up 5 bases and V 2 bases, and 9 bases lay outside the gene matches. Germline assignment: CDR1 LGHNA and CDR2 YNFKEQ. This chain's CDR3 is CASSQYGQADDQPQHF. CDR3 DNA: TGTGCCAGCAGCCAATACGGACAGGCGGACGATCAGCCCCAGCATTTT.

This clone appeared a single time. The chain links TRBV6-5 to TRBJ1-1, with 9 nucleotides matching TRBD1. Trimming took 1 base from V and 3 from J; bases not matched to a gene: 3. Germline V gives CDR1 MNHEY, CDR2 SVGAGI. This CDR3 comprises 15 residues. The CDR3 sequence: CASSYLGQGHTEAFF. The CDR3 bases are TGTGCCAGCAGTTACTTGGGACAGGGCCACACTGAAGCTTTCTTT.

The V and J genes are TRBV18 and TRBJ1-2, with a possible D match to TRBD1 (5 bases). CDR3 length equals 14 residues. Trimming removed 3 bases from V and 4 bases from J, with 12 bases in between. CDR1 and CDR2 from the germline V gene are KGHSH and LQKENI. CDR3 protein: CASSPTDNLYGYTF. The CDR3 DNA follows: TGTGCCAGCTCACCGACAGACAACCTCTATGGCTACACCTTC.

The CDR3 sequence: CASSEGGQGTEKLFF. The CDR3 coding sequence is TGTGCCAGCAGTGAGGGGGGGCAGGGTACTGAAAAACTGTTTTTT. The V gene is TRBV28, the J gene TRBJ1-4, with D possibly being TRBD1 (6 bases). Germline V gene data show CDR1 as MDHEN and CDR2 as SYDVKM. The CDR3 sequence is 15 residues long. V was cut by 5 bases and J by 7 bases, with 17 bases left in between.

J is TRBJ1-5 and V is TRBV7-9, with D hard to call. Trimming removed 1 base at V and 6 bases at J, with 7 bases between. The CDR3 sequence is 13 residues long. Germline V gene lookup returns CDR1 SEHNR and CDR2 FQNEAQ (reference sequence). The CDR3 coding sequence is TGTGCCAGCAGCTTAGAGGGAGCTCAGCCCCAGCATTTT. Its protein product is CASSLEGAQPQHF.

The CDR3 loop reads CASSLGQGKTYEQYF. The CDR3 nucleotides read TGTGCCAGCAGTTTAGGACAGGGAAAAACCTACGAGCAGTACTTC. The chain recombines TRBV27 with TRBJ2-7; 8 nucleotides align to TRBD1. The CDR3 has 15 residues. From germline, CDR1 is MNHEY and CDR2 SMNVEV (reference sequence). The J segment lost 2 bases and the V segment lost 2 bases, leaving 5 bases of the junction unmatched.